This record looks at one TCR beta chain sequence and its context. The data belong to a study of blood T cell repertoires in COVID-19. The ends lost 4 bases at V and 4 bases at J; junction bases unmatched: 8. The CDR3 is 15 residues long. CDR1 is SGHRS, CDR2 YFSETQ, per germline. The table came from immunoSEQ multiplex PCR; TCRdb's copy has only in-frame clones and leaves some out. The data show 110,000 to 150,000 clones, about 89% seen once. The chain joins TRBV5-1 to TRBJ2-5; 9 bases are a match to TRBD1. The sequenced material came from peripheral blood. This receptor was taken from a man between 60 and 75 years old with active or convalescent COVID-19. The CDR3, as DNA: TGCGCCAGCAGCACACAGGGGGCGCGGTTAGAGACCCAGTACTTC. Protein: CASSTQGARLETQYF.